The T cell receptor beta chain under discussion was sequenced for a study of T cells in Graves' hyperthyroidism and ophthalmopathy. Study-level points and caveats: Blood also carried most thyroid clonotypes expanded above 0.001.

Germline V CDR1 and CDR2: KGHSH, LQKENI. V was trimmed by 2 bases and J by 0 bases, leaving 11 bases between them. The CDR3 consists of 15 residues. This clonotype was found many times. What it binds is not known. TCR beta CDR3 region amplification was performed from RNA transcripts. First-round RT-PCR with HTBI primers amplified the TCR CDR3 region. TCRdb recomputed calls from the multiplex PCR reads with MiXCR, one row per CDR3 protein. The table lists more than 550,000 distinct CDR3 sequences, roughly a sixth of them singletons. Sequences were obtained from blood. This sequence joins TRBV18 and TRBJ2-7; D unresolved. The sequence came from a woman between 45 and 65 years old with Graves' hyperthyroidism that later progressed to Graves' ophthalmopathy. The DNA of the CDR3 is TGTGCCAGCTCACCAAGGGCGAGGAGCTCCTACGAGCAGTACTTC. It translates to CASSPRARSSYEQYF.